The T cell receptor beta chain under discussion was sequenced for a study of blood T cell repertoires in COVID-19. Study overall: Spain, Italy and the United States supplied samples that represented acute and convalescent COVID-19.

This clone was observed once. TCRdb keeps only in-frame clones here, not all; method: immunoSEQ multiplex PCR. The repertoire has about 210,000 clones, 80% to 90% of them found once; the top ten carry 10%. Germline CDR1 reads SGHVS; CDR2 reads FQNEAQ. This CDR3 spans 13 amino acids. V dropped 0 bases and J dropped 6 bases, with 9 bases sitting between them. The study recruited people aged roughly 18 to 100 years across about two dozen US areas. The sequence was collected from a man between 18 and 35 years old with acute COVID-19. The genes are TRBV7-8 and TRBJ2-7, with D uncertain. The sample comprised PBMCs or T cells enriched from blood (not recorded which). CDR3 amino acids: CASSLAYRSEQYF. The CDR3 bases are TGTGCCAGCAGCTTAGCGTATAGGAGCGAGCAGTACTTC. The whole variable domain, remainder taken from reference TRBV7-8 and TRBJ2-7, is GAGVSQSPRYKVAKRGQDVALRCDPISGHVSLFWYQQALGQGPEFLTYFQNEAQLDKSGLPSDRFFAERPEGSVSTLKIQRTQQEDSAVYLCASSLAYRSEQYFGPGTRLTVT.